A single sample is the source of the 10 T cell receptor beta chains below, sequenced in a study of shared T cell receptors in the human thymus. Only in-frame clones appear in the TCRdb table, and some are missing; sequencing was by immunoSEQ multiplex PCR. The sample records roughly 550,000 clones, approximately 78% being singletons. These same data were also listed under a study on human thymus T cells.

Specimen: thymocytes. These receptors were taken from a boy younger than two with a congenital heart defect.

The rearrangement links TRBV27 to TRBJ2-1; 12 bases map to TRBD2. Germline V gene data show CDR1 as MNHEY and CDR2 as SMNVEV (reference sequence). The CDR3 has 16 residues. The ends lost 1 base at V and 8 bases at J; junction bases unmatched: 6. The CDR3 coding sequence is TGTGCCAGCAGTTTATTATCTAGCGGGAGGGCCGATGAGCAGTTCTTC. Translated, it gives CASSLLSSGRADEQFF.

The chain combines TRBV19 with TRBJ1-5, with D maybe TRBD1 (5 bases). Trimming pared 3 bases from V and 3 bases from J, leaving 9 bases between. Germline lookup yields CDR1 LNHDA and CDR2 SQIVND (reference sequence). The CDR3 is made up of 14 amino acids. CDR3 loop: CASSIEQANQPQHF. CDR3 in DNA: TGTGCCAGTAGTATCGAACAGGCCAATCAGCCCCAGCATTTT.

The chain couples TRBV19 to TRBJ1-5, with D hard to call. CDR1 and CDR2 from the germline V gene are LNHDA and SQIVND (reference sequence). V gave up 5 bases and J gave up 5 bases, with 10 bases separating them. This CDR3 contains 13 residues. The CDR3 loop is CASSLRPDQPQHF. The DNA for the CDR3 is TGTGCCAGTAGTCTCCGTCCCGATCAGCCCCAGCATTTT.

The chain joins TRBV5-1 to TRBJ2-1; 9 nucleotides agree with TRBD2. The J segment lost 10 bases and the V segment lost 4 bases, leaving 6 bases of the junction unmatched. The CDR3 loop spans 13 amino acids. The V gene's germline CDR1 is SGHRS and CDR2 YFSETQ. The CDR3 loop reads CASSGASGAEQFF. As DNA, the CDR3 is TGCGCCAGCAGCGGGGCTAGCGGGGCAGAGCAGTTCTTC.

The rearrangement joins TRBV4-3 to TRBJ2-3, with TRBD2 matching 8 bases. This CDR3 is built from 17 residues. Germline V gives CDR1 LGHNA, CDR2 YSLEER. The J segment lost 6 bases and the V segment lost 2 bases, leaving 13 bases of the junction unmatched. This CDR3 is CASSQTTNRGRWDTQYF. CDR3 DNA sequence: TGCGCCAGCAGCCAAACCACTAACCGCGGGAGGTGGGATACGCAGTATTTT.

V gene TRBV4-1 combines with J gene TRBJ2-2; D perhaps matches TRBD2 (5 bases). The germline gives CDR1 MGHRA, CDR2 YSYEKL. V gave up 0 bases and J gave up 3 bases, with 14 bases separating them. This CDR3 contains 17 residues. CDR3 sequence reads: CASSQEAGTKDTGELFF. The CDR3 nucleotides are TGCGCCAGCAGCCAAGAGGCGGGCACAAAAGACACCGGGGAGCTGTTTTTT.

J is TRBJ2-1 and V is TRBV18; 7 bases line up with TRBD2. Trimming removed 6 bases from V and 5 bases from J; junction bases left unmatched: 10. This CDR3 region has 15 residues. CDR1 and CDR2 from the germline V gene are KGHSH and LQKENI. The CDR3 sequence is CASSPETSCNNEQFF. The DNA of the CDR3 is TGTGCCAGCTCGCCAGAGACTAGCTGCAACAATGAGCAGTTCTTC.

The J gene is TRBJ1-2, the V gene TRBV27; 11 bases align to TRBD1. CDR1 and CDR2 from the germline V gene are MNHEY and SMNVEV (reference sequence). This CDR3 comprises 15 residues. V shed 5 bases, J shed 9 bases, and the junction held 11 bases outside the gene matches. The CDR3 is CASSKIGQGADSYTF. The CDR3 bases are TGTGCCAGCAGTAAGATAGGACAGGGGGCTGATAGCTACACCTTC.

The chain carries TRBV6-4 and TRBJ2-3; 7 bases are a match to TRBD2. V lost 3 bases to trimming and J lost 4 bases; unmatched junction nucleotides: 4. Germline V gene data show CDR1 as MRHNA and CDR2 as SNTAGT. The CDR3 covers 14 residues. The CDR3 here is CASSDVGLADTQYF. The CDR3 DNA reads TGTGCCAGCAGTGATGTCGGACTAGCAGATACGCAGTATTTT.

The gene calls are TRBV10-3 and TRBJ2-7; 9 bases are a match to TRBD2. The CDR3 spans 17 residues. The V gene's germline CDR1 is ENHRY and CDR2 SYGVKD. Trimming removed 3 bases from V and 3 bases from J; junction bases left unmatched: 12. The chain's CDR3 is CAISDNKREATIYEQYF. The CDR3 region has the DNA TGTGCCATCAGTGACAACAAGCGGGAGGCGACGATCTACGAGCAGTACTTC.